This entry describes one T cell receptor beta chain. The antigen is not known. This sample was taken from a study of CD8+ T cells in alopecia areata. Whole-study findings and limits: The study found higher clonality in lesional than normal scalp, especially in alopecia totalis/universalis. Unlike in mice, where it was clearer, TCR sharing across patients was less clear, possibly HLA-related.

RNA was extracted and reverse transcribed into cDNA as the sequencing template. Data came from immunoSEQ multiplex PCR; TCRdb stores just in-frame clones and leaves some out. The repertoire holds 150,000 or so clones, with around three fifths as singletons. CDR1 is LGHNA and CDR2 is YSLEER in the germline V gene. The CDR3 is 16 residues long. Trimming shortened V by 1 base and J by 0 bases, and 10 bases separated the two germline ends. The chain couples TRBV4-3 to TRBJ2-1, with a weak D call TRBD2 (5 bases). The clonotype was recovered from a human donor with alopecia areata. This material consisted of CD4+ T cells sorted from blood, taken at week 0. The CDR3 loop reads CASSQGTSSSYNEQFF. The CDR3 DNA sequence: TGCGCCAGCAGCCAAGGGACTTCAAGCTCCTACAATGAGCAGTTCTTC.